This is a list of T cell receptor beta chains from one sample in a study of T cell changes during pregnancy in multiple sclerosis. TCRdb's table, derived via immunoSEQ multiplex PCR, lists solely in-frame clones and lacks some. The table lists over 20,000 clones, 65% to 90% of them singletons. The sample consisted of CD4+ T cells from peripheral blood mononuclear cells, taken in the first trimester of pregnancy. The source is a female donor in good health, enrolled as a control in a pregnancy study. CDR3s include the opening cysteine and the closing phenylalanine or tryptophan. A D gene is named only where the DNA matches it firmly. Size tells how often a clone was seen (once, few, many) or the class of an expanded clone, and some rows leave it out.

TRBJ2-7,TRBD1,NA,12,TRBV2,TGTGCCAGCAGAGAACAGGGGAACGAGCAGTACTTC,CASREQGNEQYF
TRBJ2-2,NA,NA,15,TRBV7-2,TGTGCCAGCAGCGTTAGAACCCCTCCCCCCGGGGAGCTGTTTTTT,CASSVRTPPPGELFF
TRBJ1-5,NA,once,16,TRBV11-2,TGTGCCAGCAGCTTACTCGGGGGTCCCAGCAATCAGCCCCAGCATTTT,CASSLLGGPSNQPQHF
TRBJ2-7,NA,once,12,TRBV6-1,TGTGCCAGCCAACGGGGGGCGGGCGAGCAGTACTTC,CASQRGAGEQYF
TRBJ1-4,NA,NA,14,TRBV25-1,TGTGCCAGCCTCCCGGGGGACCATAGGGGAAAACTGTTTTTT,CASLPGDHRGKLFF
TRBJ2-6,NA,NA,15,TRBV7-9,TGTGCCAGCAGCTCAGGGGTAGGTGGGGCCAACGTCCTGACTTTC,CASSSGVGGANVLTF
TRBJ2-5,TRBD2,few,13,TRBV4-2,TGTGCCAGCAGCCCAGGACTAGAGCAGACCCAGTACTTC,CASSPGLEQTQYF
TRBJ1-4,NA,medium-sized,14,TRBV7-2,TGTGCCAGCAGCTTCGGGACAACTAATGAAAAACTGTTTTTT,CASSFGTTNEKLFF
TRBJ1-1,NA,NA,15,TRBV5-4,TGTGCCAGCAGCTCATCAGGGGCCAGGGGAACTGAAGCTTTCTTT,CASSSSGARGTEAFF
TRBJ2-5,TRBD1,NA,13,TRBV6-1,TGTGCCAGCCGCACAGGGGGCCTAGAGACCCAGTACTTC,CASRTGGLETQYF
TRBJ1-2,TRBD1,NA,13,TRBV18,TGTGCCAGCTCACCACCCGGGACAGGGGGCTACACCTTC,CASSPPGTGGYTF
TRBJ2-6,TRBD1,NA,20,TRBV27,TGTGCCAGCAGTTCCCTTCCCGGGACAGCTACAAGCTCTGGGGCCAACGTCCTGACTTTC,CASSSLPGTATSSGANVLTF
TRBJ1-1,NA,medium-sized,13,TRBV5-1,TGCGCCAGCAGCTTGGAGCGGAACCTTGAAGCTTTCTTT,CASSLERNLEAFF
TRBJ2-3,NA,NA,14,TRBV6-1,TGTGCCACCTACAGCGGCTACTACACAGATACGCAGTATTTT,CATYSGYYTDTQYF
TRBJ2-7,NA,NA,15,TRBV5-1,TGCGCCAGCAGCTTGGAAGCGGCTGGGGGGAACGAGCAGTACTTC,CASSLEAAGGNEQYF
TRBJ2-7,TRBD2,NA,15,TRBV28,TGTGCCAGCAGTGCGGCTAGCGGGAACCGCTACGAGCAGTACTTC,CASSAASGNRYEQYF
TRBJ1-6,NA,NA,14,TRBV19,TGTGCCAGTAACCCCGGGACCTATAATTCACCCCTCCACTTT,CASNPGTYNSPLHF
TRBJ1-2,TRBD1,NA,14,TRBV28,TGTGCCAGCAGTTTGACAGGGGGAGGGGGTGGCTACACCTTC,CASSLTGGGGGYTF
TRBJ2-5,TRBD1,NA,15,TRBV7-6,TGTGCCAGCAGCCCCTGGACAGGGGGCCAAGAGACCCAGTACTTC,CASSPWTGGQETQYF
TRBJ1-1,NA,once,17,TRBV21-1,TGTGCCAGCAGCCCCATCGGGACAGGGGCCCGGAACACTGAAGCTTTCTTT,CASSPIGTGARNTEAFF